This section outlines one TCR beta chain sequence together with its context. This sample is part of a study of control samples from healthy donors and cancer patients. Germline V gene lookup returns CDR1 SGHDT and CDR2 YYEEEE. The CDR3 has 14 residues. The germline V and J ends were trimmed by 10 bases and 8 bases, with 24 bases remaining between them. The method was immunoSEQ multiplex PCR; TCRdb's version includes in-frame clones alone and lacks a portion of them. This table lists some 180,000 clones. The receptor comes from a woman aged 25 to 45 in good health. The sample comprised blood. V gene TRBV5-6 combines with J gene TRBJ1-2; weak D call: TRBD1 (5 bases). Here the CDR3 reads CAPLSCRVGEGYTF. CDR3 nucleotide sequence: TGTGCCCCCCTTTCTTGCCGGGTGGGGGAGGGCTACACCTTC.